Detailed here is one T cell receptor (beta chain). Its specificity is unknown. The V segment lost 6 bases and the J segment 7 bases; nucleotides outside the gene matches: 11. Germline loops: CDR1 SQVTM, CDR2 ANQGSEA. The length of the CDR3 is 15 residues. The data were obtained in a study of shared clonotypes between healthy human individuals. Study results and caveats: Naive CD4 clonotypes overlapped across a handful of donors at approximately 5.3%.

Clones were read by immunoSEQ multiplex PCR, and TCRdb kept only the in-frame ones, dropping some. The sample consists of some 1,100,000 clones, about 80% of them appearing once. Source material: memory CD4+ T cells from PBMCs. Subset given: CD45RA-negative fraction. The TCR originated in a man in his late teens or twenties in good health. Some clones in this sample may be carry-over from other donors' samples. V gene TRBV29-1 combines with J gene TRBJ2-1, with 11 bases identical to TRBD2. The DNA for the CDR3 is TGCAGCGTCGCGCAATTAGCGGGAGGGGGAAATGAGCAGTTCTTC. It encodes CSVAQLAGGGNEQFF.